This T cell receptor beta chain was recovered during a study of blood T cell repertoires in COVID-19. Turning to the study itself: COVID-19 samples, acute and convalescent, were from the United States, Italy and Spain. Nucleic acid was either cDNA or gDNA, and it came from T cells, B-cell-depleted T cells, or PBMCs.

As handled by the study authors: Amplification from reference gene primers served as the basis for estimated nucleated cell counts. Here immunoSEQ multiplex PCR was the method, and the copy in TCRdb shows in-frame clones only, minus some. The DNA was the basis for D and trimming; V, J and clone size are from that table. This sample has 100,000 to 150,000 clones, with 85% found just once. The length of the CDR3 is 15 residues. The V gene end was trimmed by 5 bases and the J gene end by 3 bases; junction bases not matched to a gene: 2. Germline-derived CDR1 and CDR2 are SGHNT and YENEEA. V gene TRBV11-3 combines with J gene TRBJ2-1, with TRBD2 matching over 12 bases. The receptor was isolated from a man at least 80 years old with active or convalescent COVID-19. The sequenced sample consisted of peripheral blood. The CDR3 nucleotides are TGTGCCAGCAGCAAGACTAGCGGGGGCTACAATGAGCAGTTCTTC. Encoded protein: CASSKTSGGYNEQFF.